The rows below give T cell receptor beta chains drawn from one sample of a study of shared clonotypes between healthy human individuals. Sequencing used immunoSEQ multiplex PCR; TCRdb keeps in-frame clones, though not all of them. This sample yields more than 2,000,000 clones, of which approximately 94% are seen a single time; 0.14% belongs to the top ten. Input material: naive CD4+ T cells sorted from blood. The receptors come from a man younger than 30 in good health. Each CDR3 is given with its conserved first and last residue. The D gene is left open where the match is weak. Clone size is shown for a subset of rows, as once, few, many or a class of expanded clone.

d_call j_call clone_size v_call cdr3_aa cdr3_nt
- TRBJ2-6 few TRBV4-1 CASSQPGKSGANVLTF TGCGCCAGCAGCCAACCGGGGAAATCTGGGGCCAACGTCCTGACTTTC
- TRBJ2-2 - TRBV6-5 CASTYLGGATGELFF TGTGCCAGCACTTACCTGGGGGGAGCGACCGGGGAGCTGTTTTTT
TRBD1 TRBJ2-5 - TRBV5-1 CASGNRGQGAGETQYF TGCGCCAGCGGCAATCGGGGACAGGGGGCAGGAGAGACCCAGTACTTC
- TRBJ2-7 - TRBV2 CASSGGQWDYEQYF TGTGCCAGCAGTGGCGGACAGTGGGACTACGAGCAGTACTTC
TRBD1 TRBJ1-1 once TRBV4-3 CASSRGQGAGEAFF TGCGCCAGCAGCCGGGGACAGGGGGCCGGTGAAGCTTTCTTT
- TRBJ2-1 - TRBV5-1 CASSLGTPNEQFF TGCGCCAGCAGCTTAGGGACTCCGAATGAGCAGTTCTTC
- TRBJ2-7 - TRBV18 CASSPRDGGSYEQYF TGTGCCAGCTCACCAAGGGACGGGGGATCCTACGAGCAGTACTTC
- TRBJ1-6 - TRBV2 CASSAANLRFNSPLHF TGTGCCAGCAGTGCGGCCAATCTACGTTTTAATTCACCCCTCCACTTT
- TRBJ1-4 - TRBV5-1 CASSPGPNEKLFF TGCGCCAGCAGCCCGGGACCAAATGAAAAACTGTTTTTT
- TRBJ2-2 - TRBV7-2 CASSLRQGPGGELFF TGTGCCAGCAGCTTACGTCAGGGGCCTGGCGGGGAGCTGTTTTTT
- TRBJ2-2 - TRBV9 CASSVTGENTGELFF TGTGCCAGCAGCGTAACGGGGGAGAACACCGGGGAGCTGTTTTTT
- TRBJ1-5 - TRBV7-2 CASSLGPYSNQPQHF TGTGCCAGCAGCTTAGGACCTTATAGCAATCAGCCCCAGCATTTT
- TRBJ1-5 - TRBV10-3 CAISEWQDNQPQHF TGTGCCATCAGTGAGTGGCAGGACAATCAGCCCCAGCATTTT
- TRBJ1-6 - TRBV6-5 CASSTERSLHF TGTGCCAGCAGTACCGAGAGGTCCCTCCACTTT
- TRBJ2-3 - TRBV11-2 CASSTRWGGTDTQYF TGTGCCAGCAGCACCAGGTGGGGAGGAACAGATACGCAGTATTTT